This TCR beta chain originates from a study of early T cells in non-severe SARS-CoV-2 infection (TCRdb year 2021). About the study as a whole: Because TCR sequencing was done on bulk RNA from unsorted whole blood, the alpha and beta chains could not be paired.

The method behind the library was 5' RACE. Sequencing instrument: NextSeq 500. To correct for sequencing error and PCR bias, the TCR library protocol tagged individual cDNA molecules with unique molecular identifiers. TCR alpha and beta chains were both sequenced, and the abundances of alpha and beta sequences in each sample were closely correlated with each other. Per the source publication's procedure: V gene, J gene and CDR3 annotation of TCR sequences was performed with Decombinator V4. Expanded TCRs were defined as changing significantly between any two time points under a Poisson model with p below 0.0001. Abundances of TCRs were expressed as counts per million after normalisation to the total number of TCRs sequenced in each sample. TRAV1-2 paired with TRAJ12, TRAJ20 or TRAJ33 defined MAIT TCRs, while TRAV10 paired with TRAJ18 defined iNKT TCRs. VDJdb, accessed 1 November 2021, was searched for CMV, EBV and SARS-CoV-2 annotated TCRs, excluding TCRs annotated for multiple antigens. TCRdb trimmed public reads at Q25 via fastp, called clones via MiXCR and kept in-frame beta chains. Every entry covers one CDR3 protein and lists the most common genes and DNA from its rows. The V and J calls were not made by the authors but by TCRdb's processing. The table for this sample lists tens of thousands of distinct CDR3 sequences; over 11% of them were counted only once. The ten largest clones add up to around 3% of the sample.

CDR1 and CDR2, per the germline V gene, are KGHSH and LQKENI. Trimming leaves V shorter by 3 bases and J shorter by 3 bases, with the junction holding 5 bases beyond the gene matches. Inclusive of the bounding cysteine and phenylalanine, the CDR3 is 15 residues long. Here the CDR3 DNA is all that survives: 45 bases in frame from base 1. A case-control design nested within a healthcare worker cohort in London, UK, was used, with weekly nasopharyngeal swab PCR tests and blood sampling performed. Healthcare workers were recruited between 23 and 31 March 2020, during the week of the UK lockdown, and were followed weekly for up to roughly 16 weeks. General findings and caveats noted by the study authors: Matching against VDJdb was skewed toward anti-spike CD8 responses, likely underestimated virus-specific expansions, and missed private and CD4 specificities.

This clonotype was counted between two and nine times. The antigen it recognizes is unknown. The sample holds no much larger clone one base away, and base qualities are not on file. The rearrangement joined TRBV18 to TRBJ2-5; the junction holds 9 bases that match TRBD1. The sequenced material came from whole blood. This sequence was found in an adult who was a healthcare worker with PCR-confirmed SARS-CoV-2 infection or an uninfected control (not recorded which). This receptor carries the CDR3 CASSPNRGREETQYF. The DNA sequence is TGTGCCAGCTCACCCAACAGGGGGCGCGAAGAGACCCAGTACTTC.